The 32 T cell receptor beta chains listed next were all sequenced from one sample in a study of CD8 T cells in Susac syndrome. A quantity of roughly 0.5 to 1 ug RNA underwent reverse transcription using random hexamers. TCRdb reanalysed the immunoSEQ multiplex PCR reads using MiXCR and keeps one entry per CDR3 protein. The sample holds about 120,000 distinct CDR3 sequences, around 94% seen once. Material for sequencing was CD8+ T cells from PBMCs. All receptors come from a human donor with Susac syndrome.

The chain employs TRBV4-1 and TRBJ2-1; D ambiguous. CDR1 is MGHRA and CDR2 is YSYEKL in the germline V gene. The V and J ends lost 0 bases and 0 bases respectively, with 9 bases between them. The CDR3 totals 16 residues. The CDR3 spells CASSQELSSSYNEQFF. The CDR3, as DNA: TGCGCCAGCAGCCAAGAGCTAAGCAGCTCCTACAATGAGCAGTTCTTC.

The rearrangement uses TRBV20-1 and TRBJ2-1; 8 bases are a match to TRBD2. The CDR3 has 15 residues. Germline V lookup: CDR1 DFQATT, CDR2 SNEGSKA (reference sequence). Trimming cost V 4 bases and J 0 bases; bases outside gene matches: 5. CDR3 sequence: CSATAGEISYNEQFF. The CDR3 DNA reads as TGCAGTGCTACAGCGGGAGAGATCTCCTACAATGAGCAGTTCTTC.

This clonotype was counted only a few times. The rearrangement links TRBV29-1 to TRBJ2-4; D might be TRBD1 (5 bases). Trimming took 0 bases from V and 4 from J, leaving 13 bases between them. Germline CDR1 and CDR2: SQVTM and ANQGSEA. The CDR3 contains 15 residues. The CDR3 DNA sequence: TGCAGCGTTGAAGAGCCAGGGATGGGGAAAAACATTCAGTACTTC. Protein: CSVEEPGMGKNIQYF.

This chain links TRBV9 with TRBJ2-7, with 8 bases that match TRBD1. Per the germline V gene, CDR1 is SGDLS and CDR2 is YYNGEE. Losses at the gene ends were 4 bases for V and 4 bases for J; bases not matched to a gene: 4. There are 13 residues in the CDR3. CDR3 protein: CASSPRTGYEQYF. In DNA, the CDR3 is TGTGCCAGCAGCCCGCGGACAGGGTACGAGCAGTACTTC.

The chain carries TRBV13 and TRBJ2-2; TRBD1 or TRBD2 may be the D gene (5 bases each). CDR1 is PRHDT, CDR2 FYEKMQ, per germline (reference sequence). CDR3 length: 17 amino acids. V lost 5 bases, J lost 7 bases, and 23 bases lay in between. The chain's CDR3 is CASSLSLGPSRVGELFF. CDR3 in DNA: TGTGCCAGCAGCCTCTCCTTGGGACCAAGCAGGGTCGGGGAGCTGTTTTTT.

The V gene is TRBV6-5, the J gene TRBJ1-2; D gene ambiguous. The CDR3 runs 15 residues. The V end lost 1 base, the J end lost 8 bases, and 17 bases lay between the germline ends. Germline CDR1 reads MNHEY; CDR2 reads SVGAGI. This CDR3 is CASSYYPEDTGGYTF. The DNA of the CDR3 is TGTGCCAGCAGTTACTACCCTGAAGACACGGGCGGCTACACCTTC.

DNA for the CDR3: TGCAGTGCTAGAGAGGGGGACAAGAACACTGAAGCTTTCTTT. Translating gives CSAREGDKNTEAFF. The chain has TRBV20-1 and TRBJ1-1; D is perhaps TRBD1 (6 bases). The V gene's germline CDR1 is DFQATT and CDR2 SNEGSKA (reference sequence). The CDR3 spans 14 residues. V lost 0 bases and J lost 1, with 9 bases in between.

The chain employs TRBV9 and TRBJ1-2; 8 bases are a match to TRBD1. V lost 0 bases and J lost 5; bases outside the gene matches: 3. Germline CDR1 and CDR2: SGDLS and YYNGEE. This CDR3 region has 14 residues. The DNA for the CDR3 is TGTGCCAGCAGCGTAGGGCAGGGGGCTTATGGCTACACCTTC. Translating gives CASSVGQGAYGYTF.

V usage is TRBV6-5 and J usage is TRBJ2-2; unclear D gene. Trimming removed 2 bases from V and 0 bases from J, with 7 bases in between. Germline assignment: CDR1 MNHEY and CDR2 SVGAGI. The CDR3 runs 15 residues. CDR3 loop: CASSYRQANTGELFF. DNA of the CDR3: TGTGCCAGCAGTTACAGACAAGCGAACACCGGGGAGCTGTTTTTT.

The genes are TRBV30 and TRBJ2-1; TRBD2 aligns across 7 bases. The CDR3 contains 12 residues. CDR1 GTSNPN and CDR2 SVGIG come from the germline V gene (reference sequence). The J segment lost 4 bases and the V segment lost 5 bases, leaving 2 bases of the junction unmatched. This CDR3 is CAWGLVYNEQFF. CDR3 coding DNA: TGTGCCTGGGGACTAGTATACAATGAGCAGTTCTTC.

The chain combines TRBV7-2 with TRBJ2-1, with TRBD2 matching 11 bases. CDR1 is SGHTA, CDR2 FQGNSA, per germline. J gave up 10 bases and V 1 base, and 3 bases lay outside the gene matches. The CDR3 runs to 14 residues. The CDR3 DNA sequence: TGTGCCAGCAGCTTAGGTAGCGGGGGGGTGGAGCAGTTCTTC. It yields the protein CASSLGSGGVEQFF. Full variable domain (rest looked up from reference TRBV7-2 and TRBJ2-1): GAGVSQSPSNKVTEKGKDVELRCDPISGHTALYWYRQSLGQGLEFLIYFQGNSAPDKSGLPSDRFSAERTGGSVSTLTIQRTQQEDSAVYLCASSLGSGGVEQFFGPGTRLTVL.

The V gene is TRBV29-1, the J gene TRBJ2-7; 7 bases match TRBD1. The CDR3 has 13 residues. The germline CDR1 and CDR2 sequences are SQVTM and ANQGSEA. Trimming at V came to 4 bases and at J to 0 bases, leaving 3 bases not matched to a gene. In DNA, the CDR3 is TGCAGCGTTGTCGGGACAGTCTCCTACGAGCAGTACTTC. Its translation is CSVVGTVSYEQYF.

V usage is TRBV5-1 and J usage is TRBJ2-2; 8 bases match TRBD1. This CDR3 has 15 residues. Germline CDR1 SGHRS, CDR2 YFSETQ. J lost 0 bases, V lost 8 bases, and 6 bases had no gene match. CDR3 in amino acids: CASRDRFANTGELFF. CDR3 nucleotide sequence: TGCGCCAGTCGGGACAGGTTCGCGAACACCGGGGAGCTGTTTTTT.

This CDR3 reads CASSYAGTTRTDTQYF. CDR3 sequence (DNA): TGTGCCAGCAGCTACGCCGGGACTACACGCACAGATACGCAGTATTTT. V and J are TRBV27 and TRBJ2-3; TRBD2 agrees at 7 bases. CDR3 length: 16 amino acids. CDR1 and CDR2 from the germline V gene are MNHEY and SMNVEV (reference sequence). With 6 bases clipped from V and 1 base from J, the junction kept 10 bases outside the gene matches.

V is TRBV29-1 and J is TRBJ1-2, with D maybe TRBD1 (5 bases). CDR1 and CDR2 (germline): SQVTM, ANQGSEA. The V and J ends lost 4 bases and 9 bases respectively, with 18 bases between them. The CDR3 length is 13 residues. As DNA, the CDR3 is TGCAGCGTTGTGGGAGAGGGGCCTGAGCGCTACACCTTC. Amino acids: CSVVGEGPERYTF.

The gene calls are TRBV18 and TRBJ2-3; D is undetermined. The CDR3 has 12 amino acids. Trimming took 3 bases from V and 4 from J, leaving 5 bases between them. Germline V lookup: CDR1 KGHSH, CDR2 LQKENI. The CDR3 nucleotides are TGTGCCAGCTCACCCTTCGCAGATACGCAGTATTTT. Translated, it gives CASSPFADTQYF.

This chain connects TRBV12-3 or TRBV12-4 to TRBJ2-7; D is unclear. The CDR3 totals 14 residues. V gave up 1 base and J gave up 0 bases, with 7 bases separating them. The CDR3 nucleotides read TGTGCCAGCAGTTTAGGGGCTGCCTCCTACGAGCAGTACTTC. Amino acids: CASSLGAASYEQYF.

V usage is TRBV29-1 and J usage is TRBJ1-4; maybe TRBD1 (5 bases). This CDR3 has 13 residues. V was trimmed by 4 bases and J by 7 bases, leaving 13 bases between them. Germline CDR1 SQVTM, CDR2 ANQGSEA. CDR3 coding DNA: TGCAGCGTTGTGGACACTATAAGTGAAAAACTGTTTTTT. It yields the protein CSVVDTISEKLFF.

V and J are TRBV29-1 and TRBJ2-4; D possibly uses TRBD1 or TRBD2 (5 bases each). The V and J ends lost 8 bases and 0 bases respectively, with 14 bases between them. The CDR3 length is 14 residues. CDR1 and CDR2 (germline): SQVTM, ANQGSEA. The CDR3: CSPKGSLAKNIQYF. CDR3 sequence (DNA): TGCAGCCCCAAGGGGAGTCTAGCCAAAAACATTCAGTACTTC.

This clonotype was seen once. This chain links TRBV15 with TRBJ1-5; D gene uncertain. The CDR3 has 12 residues. Trimming removed 1 base at V and 9 bases at J, with 7 bases between. The germline V gene has CDR1 LNHNV and CDR2 YYDKDF (reference sequence). CDR3 residues: CATSRAHGPQHF. CDR3 DNA sequence: TGTGCCACCAGCAGAGCCCACGGGCCCCAGCATTTT. Variable domain in full (rest from reference TRBV15 and TRBJ1-5): DAMVIQNPRYQVTQFGKPVTLSCSQTLNHNVMYWYQQKSSQAPKLLFHYYDKDFNNEADTPDNFQSRRPNTSFCFLDIRSPGLGDTAMYLCATSRAHGPQHFGDGTRLSIL.

The V call is TRBV28, the J call TRBJ2-7, with TRBD2 matching 9 bases. Trimming removed 5 bases from V and 1 base from J; junction bases left unmatched: 3. CDR1 MDHEN and CDR2 SYDVKM come from the germline V gene. The CDR3 totals 14 residues. The chain's CDR3 is CASSLGLASYEQYF. In nucleotides, the CDR3 is TGTGCCAGCAGTCTGGGACTAGCTTCCTACGAGCAGTACTTC.

CDR3 nucleotides: TGTGCCAGCAGCTTAGCGGGAGTGGGGAGATCCTACGAGCAGTACTTC. As protein: CASSLAGVGRSYEQYF. The chain has TRBV13 and TRBJ2-7, with a weak D call TRBD2 (6 bases). V was trimmed by 1 base and J by 1 base, leaving 14 bases between them. The CDR3 totals 16 residues. CDR1 and CDR2 (germline): PRHDT, FYEKMQ (reference sequence). Full variable domain (rest looked up from reference TRBV13 and TRBJ2-7): AAGVIQSPRHLIKEKRETATLKCYPIPRHDTVYWYQQGPGQDPQFLISFYEKMQSDKGSIPDRFSAQQFSDYHSELNMSSLELGDSALYFCASSLAGVGRSYEQYFGPGTRLTVT.

The CDR3 coding sequence is TGCGCCAGCAGTCTCAGCGGGGGAGGGGAGCAGTTCTTC. As protein: CASSLSGGGEQFF. The chain links TRBV4-1 to TRBJ2-1, with 8 nucleotides matching TRBD2. This CDR3 has 13 amino acids. J lost 10 bases, V lost 6 bases, and 8 bases had no gene match. Germline V lookup: CDR1 MGHRA, CDR2 YSYEKL.

The chain links TRBV12-5 to TRBJ2-2; no reliable D call. Germline V gene data show CDR1 as LGHNT and CDR2 as FRNRAP. Trimming removed 6 bases from V and 1 base from J, with 9 bases in between. The CDR3 consists of 14 residues. CDR3 in amino acids: CASGIDMNTGELFF. In DNA, the CDR3 is TGTGCTAGTGGCATCGACATGAACACCGGGGAGCTGTTTTTT.

This clonotype was seen only once. The V gene is TRBV27, the J gene TRBJ2-4; TRBD1 agrees at 10 bases. The CDR3 totals 14 residues. Germline V lookup: CDR1 MNHEY, CDR2 SMNVEV (reference sequence). Losses at the gene ends were 6 bases for V and 8 bases for J; bases not matched to a gene: 7. In DNA, the CDR3 is TGTGCCAGCAGCCCGGGACAGGGGAGGGACATTCAGTACTTC. It yields the protein CASSPGQGRDIQYF.

This rearrangement joins TRBV12-3 or TRBV12-4 to TRBJ2-1, with 11 bases aligning to TRBD2. The V segment lost 11 bases and the J segment 9 bases; nucleotides outside the gene matches: 6. CDR3 size: 12 residues. The CDR3 here is CASAGTSGEQFF. The CDR3 nucleotides are TGTGCCTCAGCCGGGACTAGCGGTGAGCAGTTCTTC.

The chain recombines TRBV9 with TRBJ1-1; 9 nucleotides match TRBD1. Germline CDR1 SGDLS, CDR2 YYNGEE. The CDR3 spans 15 residues. The ends lost 3 bases at V and 5 bases at J; junction bases unmatched: 8. The CDR3 DNA follows: TGTGCCAGCAGCGGACCAAACAGGGGGCGTACTGAAGCTTTCTTT. As protein: CASSGPNRGRTEAFF.

The CDR3 is CASSRTISNEKLFF. As DNA, the CDR3 is TGTGCCAGCAGCCGAACGATTTCTAATGAAAAACTGTTTTTT. The V and J genes are TRBV6-5 and TRBJ1-4; D not resolved. Germline CDR1 reads MNHEY; CDR2 reads SVGAGI. Trimming removed 6 bases from V and 3 bases from J, with 11 bases in between. This CDR3 contains 14 residues.

The J gene is TRBJ2-4, the V gene TRBV7-3; 9 bases line up with TRBD2. The CDR3 spans 14 residues. Germline CDR1 and CDR2: SGHTA and FQGTGA. J gave up 9 bases and V 5 bases, and 8 bases lay outside the gene matches. The CDR3 nucleotides read TGTGCCAGCAGCGCTGGAGGAGCGGGGGGCATTCAGTACTTC. Its translation: CASSAGGAGGIQYF. The full variable domain, its missing parts supplied by reference TRBV7-3 and TRBJ2-4, is GAGVSQTPSNKVTEKGKYVELRCDPISGHTALYWYRQSLGQGPEFLIYFQGTGAADDSGLPNDRFFAVRPEGSVSTLKIQRTERGDSAVYLCASSAGGAGGIQYFGAGTRLSVL.

The chain's CDR3 is CASSLSGTGAYEQYF. CDR3 DNA: TGTGCCAGCAGTTTATCTGGGACAGGGGCTTACGAGCAGTACTTC. V and J are TRBV27 and TRBJ2-7, with TRBD1 identical over 10 bases. The V gene end was trimmed by 0 bases and the J gene end by 4 bases; junction bases not matched to a gene: 3. CDR1 is MNHEY and CDR2 is SMNVEV in the germline V gene (reference sequence). This CDR3 has 15 residues.

The CDR3 here is CASSLGAGRGEKLFF. DNA for the CDR3: TGTGCCAGCAGCTTAGGCGCAGGCCGGGGTGAAAAACTGTTTTTT. The V and J genes are TRBV11-2 and TRBJ1-4; D call uncertain. Germline CDR1 reads SGHAT; CDR2 reads FQNNGV. There are 15 residues in the CDR3. V lost 1 base and J lost 7, with 13 bases in between.

Only a few counts were recorded for this clonotype. The V gene is TRBV6-5, the J gene TRBJ2-7; the D is unclear. Trimming cost V 2 bases and J 6 bases, with 5 bases left between them. This CDR3 contains 11 residues. Germline V gives CDR1 MNHEY, CDR2 SVGAGI. As DNA, the CDR3 is TGTGCCAGCAGTTACGGGGTCGAGCAGTACTTC. Translated, it gives CASSYGVEQYF.